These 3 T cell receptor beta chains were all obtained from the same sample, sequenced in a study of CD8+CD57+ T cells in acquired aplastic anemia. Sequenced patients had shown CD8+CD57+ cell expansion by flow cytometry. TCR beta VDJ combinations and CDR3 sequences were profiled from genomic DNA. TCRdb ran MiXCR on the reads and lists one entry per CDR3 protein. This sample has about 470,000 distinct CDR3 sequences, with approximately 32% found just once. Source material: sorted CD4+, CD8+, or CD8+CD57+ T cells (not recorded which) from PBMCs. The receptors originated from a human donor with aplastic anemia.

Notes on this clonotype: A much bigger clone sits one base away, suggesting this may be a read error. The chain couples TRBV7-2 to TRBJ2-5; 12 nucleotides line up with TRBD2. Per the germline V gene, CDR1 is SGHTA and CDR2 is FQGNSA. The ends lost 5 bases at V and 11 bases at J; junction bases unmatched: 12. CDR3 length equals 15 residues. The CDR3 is CASSAGTSGLGEQYF. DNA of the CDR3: TGTGCCAGCAGCGCTGGGACTAGCGGGCTTGGAGAGCAGTACTTC.

The CDR3: CALNAAYNGYTF. CDR3 sequence (DNA): TGTGCCTTGAACGCAGCGTATAATGGCTACACCTTC. The genes are TRBV30 and TRBJ1-2; D gene unclear. V was trimmed by 7 bases and J by 6 bases, leaving 15 bases between them. This CDR3 contains 12 residues. Germline V gene sequence: CDR1 GTSNPN, CDR2 SVGIG (reference sequence).

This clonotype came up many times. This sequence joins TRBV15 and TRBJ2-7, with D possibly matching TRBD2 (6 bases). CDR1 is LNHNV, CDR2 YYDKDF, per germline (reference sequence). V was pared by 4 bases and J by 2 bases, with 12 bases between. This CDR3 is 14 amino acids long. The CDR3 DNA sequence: TGTGCCACCAGCACGCGGGACCGCACCTACGAGCAGTACTTC. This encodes CATSTRDRTYEQYF.